This T cell receptor (beta chain) was found in a study of Graves' ophthalmopathy and Graves' hyperthyroidism (dated by TCRdb to 2017 to 2018). At the level of the whole study: Peripheral blood was collected at initial diagnosis, prior to any treatment. The study used TCR beta repertoire signatures to distinguish Graves' ophthalmopathy from Graves' hyperthyroidism and to predict progression to ophthalmopathy. In total, around 130 blood samples were TCR-sequenced: 40 to 45 ophthalmopathy, around 75 hyperthyroidism and approximately 17 hyperthyroidism-to-ophthalmopathy patients. To explore V-J signatures that separate ophthalmopathy from hyperthyroidism, a discovery set of more than 95 patients was enrolled, consisting of about 45 with ophthalmopathy and around 57 with stable hyperthyroidism. An independent validation cohort comprised 18 to 20 hyperthyroidism patients and 15 to 17 patients who later progressed from hyperthyroidism to ophthalmopathy. T-cell repertoires of thyroid tissue and blood were compared in six or seven hyperthyroidism patients. After sampling, hyperthyroidism patients received methimazole starting at 30 mg daily, and ophthalmopathy patients received high-dose intravenous methylprednisolone. The 80 to 100 discovery patients were randomly divided into training and test sets at a 7:3 ratio. Overall results and qualifications from the work: No statistical method was used to predetermine the sample size, and group allocation was not hidden from the investigators. Among expanded thyroid clonotypes with frequency above 0.001, most also showed up in blood, which suggests that blood repertoires may reflect the thyroid immune response. In cross-validation, the 13-signature model distinguished ophthalmopathy from stable hyperthyroidism with about 90% sensitivity and around 83% specificity, while in the test set the corresponding values were approximately 79% and 70%. In validation, the model predicted ophthalmopathy progression with 70.59% sensitivity and approximately 78% specificity; around twelve predicted patients were CT-confirmed with GO in a median of roughly 6.8 months.

On this clonotype: The target of this receptor is not known. It has no much larger one-base neighbor in the sample; base qualities were not kept.

Hyperthyroidism was considered stable if no progression to ophthalmopathy occurred within 18 months of follow-up. Hyperthyroidism patients were newly diagnosed, with disease duration under 2 months, and aged 18 to 65 years. Patients were excluded if they had other autoimmune diseases, uncontrolled infections, pregnancy or lactation. Diagnosis relied on clinical symptoms, serum thyroxine, TRAb, thyroid ultrasound and orbital computed tomography. PBMCs were isolated from about 9 ml of fresh peripheral blood by Ficoll-Paque density gradient centrifugation. Total RNA was extracted with Trizol reagent and quality-checked on an Agilent 2100 Bioanalyzer. V lost 2 bases and J lost 7 bases; the stretch between them is 14 bases long. For CDR1 and CDR2, the germline V gene lists MNHNS and SASEGT. Including cysteine and phenylalanine, the CDR3 has 14 amino acids. Kept here is only the CDR3 DNA, which spans 42 bases and is read in frame from base 1.

For repertoire sequencing, TCR beta CDR3 regions were amplified from RNA transcripts. HTBI primers and the Qiagen OneStep RT-PCR kit were used in a first-round RT-PCR, which was followed by a second-round multiplex PCR, size selection and purification. The libraries underwent paired-end sequencing with 100 bp reads on an Illumina HiSeq2000. Processing in the source paper ran as follows. SOAPnuke was used for read processing, and reads with adapters, uncalled bases, a mean Phred below 15, or no exact constant-primer or identifier match were discarded. COPE v1.2.5 was used to merge high-quality paired reads. Each unique nucleotide sequence was defined as a clonotype, and clonotypes were aligned to IMGT TRB V, D and J references with MiTCR v1.1. Only V-J combinations with frequency above 0.0001 were analysed, covering about 99% of repertoires. A TCR clonal expansion and chaos score per V-J combination was defined as the ratio of F50 clonal expansion to chaos observed in the TCRdist matrix. Welch's t-statistics and random forest were used to reduce the features to approximately 13 V-J combinations, which were then used as input to a naive Bayes classifier. Thyroid-blood repertoire similarity was quantified with the Morisita-Horn index. TCRdb itself trimmed the public reads at Q25 with fastp, ran MiXCR and retained productive beta chains. Records with the same CDR3 protein are collapsed into one entry carrying the most frequent genes and DNA. The V and J calls and clone size come from TCRdb's table, not from the authors' own analysis. The sample profile shows 350,000 to 450,000 distinct CDR3 sequences; around 21% of them were found once. Of the sample, roughly 3% falls within the top ten clones.

The sequenced sample consisted of peripheral blood. Recombination connected TRBV6-1 to TRBJ1-1; the best D guess is TRBD1, with 5 bases matching. The TCR comes from a woman younger than 35 with stable Graves' hyperthyroidism. Donor details come from another sample of the same person, matched by shared clones. The CDR3: CASSELGGVGEAFF. The DNA sequence follows: TGTGCCAGCAGTGAATTGGGGGGGGTAGGTGAAGCTTTCTTT.